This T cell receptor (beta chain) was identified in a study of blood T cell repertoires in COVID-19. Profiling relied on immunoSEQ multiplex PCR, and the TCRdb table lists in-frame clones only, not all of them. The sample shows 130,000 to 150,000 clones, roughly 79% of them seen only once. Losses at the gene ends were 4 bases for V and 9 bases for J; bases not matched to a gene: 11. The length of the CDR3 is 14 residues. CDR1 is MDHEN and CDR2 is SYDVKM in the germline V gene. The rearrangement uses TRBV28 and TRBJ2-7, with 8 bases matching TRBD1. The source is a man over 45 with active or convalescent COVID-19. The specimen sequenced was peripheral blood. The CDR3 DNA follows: TGTGCCAGCAGTTCCGGGACAGGTTCTACTGGGCAGTACTTC. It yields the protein CASSSGTGSTGQYF.